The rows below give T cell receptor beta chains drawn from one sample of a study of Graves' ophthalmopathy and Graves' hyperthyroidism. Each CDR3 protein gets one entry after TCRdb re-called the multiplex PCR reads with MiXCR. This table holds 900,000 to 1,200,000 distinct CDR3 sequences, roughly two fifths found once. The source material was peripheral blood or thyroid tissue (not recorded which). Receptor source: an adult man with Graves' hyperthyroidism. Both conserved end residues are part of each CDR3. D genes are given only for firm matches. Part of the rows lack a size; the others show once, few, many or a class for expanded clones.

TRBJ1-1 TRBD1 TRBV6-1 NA CASSVIQGTPEAFF TGTGCCAGCAGTGTGATACAGGGGACCCCTGAAGCTTTCTTT
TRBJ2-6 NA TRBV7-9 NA CASSGPTSSGANVLTF TGTGCCAGCAGCGGTCCTACCAGCTCTGGGGCCAACGTCCTGACTTTC
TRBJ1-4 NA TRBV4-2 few CASSLIEDATNEKLFF TGTGCCAGCAGCCTCATAGAGGATGCAACTAATGAAAAACTGTTTTTT
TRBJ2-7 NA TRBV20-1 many CSARASRGRVNEQYF TGCAGTGCTAGAGCGTCAAGGGGGAGGGTTAACGAGCAGTACTTC
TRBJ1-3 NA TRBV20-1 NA CSARDSVAAIYF TGCAGTGCTAGAGACTCCGTGGCAGCCATATATTTT
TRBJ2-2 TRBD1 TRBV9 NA CASSDRQGSTGELFF TGTGCCAGCAGCGATCGACAGGGTAGTACCGGGGAGCTGTTTTTT
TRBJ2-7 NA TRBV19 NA CASSWGESYEQYF TGTGCCAGTAGTTGGGGAGAATCCTACGAGCAGTACTTC
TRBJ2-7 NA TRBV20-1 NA CSALGELSYEQYF TGCAGTGCTTTGGGGGAACTTAGCTACGAGCAGTACTTC
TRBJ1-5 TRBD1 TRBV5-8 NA CASSFQQGASNQPQHF TGTGCCAGCAGCTTCCAACAGGGGGCCTCTAATCAGCCCCAGCATTTT
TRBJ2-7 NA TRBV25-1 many CASSESRNSYEQYF TGTGCCAGCAGTGAATCCAGAAACAGCTACGAGCAGTACTTC
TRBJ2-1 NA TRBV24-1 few CATSDNGGKPYNEQFF TGTGCCACCAGTGATAATGGGGGGAAGCCCTACAATGAGCAGTTCTTC
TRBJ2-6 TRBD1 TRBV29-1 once CSVSRRTGVLTF TGCAGCGTGAGTAGACGGACAGGTGTCCTGACTTTC
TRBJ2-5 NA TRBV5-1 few CASSLASINQETQYF TGCGCCAGCAGCTTAGCGTCGATCAACCAAGAGACCCAGTACTTC
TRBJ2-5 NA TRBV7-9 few CASSVHTGETQYF TGTGCCAGCAGCGTTCATACCGGTGAGACCCAGTACTTC
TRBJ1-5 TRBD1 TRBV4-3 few CASSHPTGMGNQPQHF TGCGCCAGCAGCCACCCGACAGGGATGGGCAATCAGCCCCAGCATTTT
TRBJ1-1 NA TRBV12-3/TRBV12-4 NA CASNYGQAIATEAFF TGTGCCAGCAACTACGGTCAGGCGATTGCGACTGAAGCTTTCTTT
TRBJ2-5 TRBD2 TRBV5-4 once CASSFTPRVASGETQYF TGTGCCAGCAGTTTTACTCCCAGGGTGGCTAGCGGAGAGACCCAGTACTTC
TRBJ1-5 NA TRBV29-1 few CSVEGGINQPQHF TGCAGCGTTGAAGGGGGCATTAATCAGCCCCAGCATTTT
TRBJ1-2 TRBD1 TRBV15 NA CATRRGDRLNYGYTF TGTGCCACACGACGCGGGGACAGACTCAACTATGGCTACACCTTC
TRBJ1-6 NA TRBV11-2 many CASSSRRKHNSPLHF TGTGCCAGCAGCTCAAGACGGAAACATAATTCACCCCTCCACTTT
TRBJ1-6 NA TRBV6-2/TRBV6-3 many CASSYLHSPLHF TGTGCCAGCAGTTACCTACATTCACCCCTCCACTTT
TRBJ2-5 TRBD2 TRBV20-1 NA CSAKGAGVETQYF TGCAGTGCAAAGGGAGCGGGAGTAGAGACCCAGTACTTC
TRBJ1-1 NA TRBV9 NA CASSVVDASEAFF TGTGCCAGCAGCGTAGTGGACGCCTCTGAAGCTTTCTTT
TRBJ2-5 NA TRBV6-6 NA CASKQETQYF TGTGCCAGCAAGCAAGAGACCCAGTACTTC
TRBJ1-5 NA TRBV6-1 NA CASREIISNQPQHF TGTGCCAGCAGAGAAATTATCAGCAATCAGCCCCAGCATTTT
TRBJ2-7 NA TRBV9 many CASSVGPYAFHEQYF TGTGCCAGCAGCGTAGGACCGTATGCGTTCCACGAGCAGTACTTC
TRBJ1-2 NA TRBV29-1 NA CSVEGPPAYGYTF TGCAGCGTTGAAGGGCCGCCAGCCTATGGCTACACCTTC
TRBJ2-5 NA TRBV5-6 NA CASSSAPSGTQYF TGTGCCAGCAGCTCGGCTCCCTCCGGGACCCAGTACTTC
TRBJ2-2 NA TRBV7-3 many CASRPTAVTGELFF TGTGCCAGCAGGCCAACAGCGGTTACCGGGGAGCTGTTTTTT
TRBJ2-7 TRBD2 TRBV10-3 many CAIKPGGLDEQYF TGTGCCATCAAACCGGGAGGGCTAGACGAGCAGTACTTC
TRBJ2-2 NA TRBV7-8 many CASSLGRRLTGELFF TGTGCCAGCAGCTTAGGTCGCCGACTGACCGGGGAGCTGTTTTTT
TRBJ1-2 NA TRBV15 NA CATSEAGSYGYTF TGTGCCACCAGCGAGGCGGGTAGCTATGGCTACACCTTC
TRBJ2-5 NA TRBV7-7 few CAHGQTQETQYF TGTGCCCACGGACAGACCCAAGAGACCCAGTACTTC
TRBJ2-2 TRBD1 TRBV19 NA CASSIRTGRSTRELFF TGTGCCAGTAGTATTCGGACAGGCCGGTCCACCAGGGAGCTGTTTTTT
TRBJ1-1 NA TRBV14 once CASSQLDRNTEAFF TGTGCCAGCAGCCAACTGGACAGAAACACTGAAGCTTTCTTT
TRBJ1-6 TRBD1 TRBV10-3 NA CAISGSGTGSNSPLHF TGTGCCATCAGTGGCAGCGGGACAGGGAGCAATTCACCCCTCCACTTT
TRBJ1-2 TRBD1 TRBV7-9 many CASRRLGTAYGYTF TGTGCCAGCAGGAGACTTGGGACAGCCTATGGCTACACCTTC
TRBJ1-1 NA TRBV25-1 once CASNSLDRALFHTEAFF TGTGCCAGCAACTCCCTAGACCGGGCTCTCTTCCACACTGAAGCTTTCTTT
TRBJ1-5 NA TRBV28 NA CASSYEGGGSNQPQHF TGTGCCAGCAGTTACGAGGGGGGAGGGAGCAATCAGCCCCAGCATTTT
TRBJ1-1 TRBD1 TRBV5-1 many CASSRGQVNTEAFF TGCGCCAGCAGCCGGGGACAGGTCAACACTGAAGCTTTCTTT
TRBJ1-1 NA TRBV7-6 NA CASSSRDMDPEAFF TGTGCCAGCAGCTCACGGGACATGGATCCTGAAGCTTTCTTT
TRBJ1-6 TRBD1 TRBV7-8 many CASSPSGGRDNSPLHF TGTGCCAGCAGCCCGTCAGGGGGCAGAGATAATTCACCCCTCCACTTT
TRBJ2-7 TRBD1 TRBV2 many CALEGRGTVEQYF TGTGCCCTTGAGGGCAGGGGGACGGTAGAGCAGTACTTC
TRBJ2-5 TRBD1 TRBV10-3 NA CAISARVQDRGETQYF TGTGCCATCAGTGCTAGAGTCCAGGACAGGGGAGAGACCCAGTACTTC
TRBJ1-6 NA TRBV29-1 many CSVASESNSPLHF TGCAGCGTTGCGTCAGAGAGTAATTCACCCCTCCACTTT
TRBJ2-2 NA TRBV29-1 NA CSVVTTREGKGTGELFF TGCAGCGTTGTAACGACCCGAGAAGGAAAGGGTACCGGGGAGCTGTTTTTT
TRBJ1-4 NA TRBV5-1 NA CASSFDWEPATNEKLFF TGCGCCAGCAGCTTTGACTGGGAGCCTGCAACTAATGAAAAACTGTTTTTT
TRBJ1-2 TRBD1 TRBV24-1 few CASSLSKGQGDVSGYTF TGTGCCAGCAGTTTATCGAAGGGGCAGGGGGACGTTAGTGGCTACACCTTC
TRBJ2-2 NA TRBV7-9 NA CASSLKLMAAAAGELFF TGTGCCAGCAGCTTAAAGTTGATGGCGGCGGCGGCCGGGGAGCTGTTTTTT
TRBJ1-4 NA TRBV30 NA CAWTQRSNEKLFF TGTGCCTGGACTCAGCGGTCTAATGAAAAACTGTTTTTT
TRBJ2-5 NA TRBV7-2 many CASSWDTETQYF TGTGCCAGCAGCTGGGATACGGAGACCCAGTACTTC
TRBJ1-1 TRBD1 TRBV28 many CASSPTPGRQGDTEAFF TGTGCCAGCAGTCCAACTCCCGGACGACAGGGGGACACTGAAGCTTTCTTT
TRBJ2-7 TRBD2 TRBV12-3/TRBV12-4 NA CASSRLAGGNEQYF TGTGCCAGCAGTCGACTAGCGGGAGGTAACGAGCAGTACTTC
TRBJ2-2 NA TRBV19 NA CATSRGDNTWELFF TGTGCCACCAGTAGGGGGGACAATACCTGGGAGCTGTTTTTT
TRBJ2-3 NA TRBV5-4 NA CASSSSSRVDTQYF TGTGCCAGCAGCTCTTCCAGCCGTGTGGATACGCAGTATTTT
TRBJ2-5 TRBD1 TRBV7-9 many CASSATGTGYQETQYF TGTGCCAGCAGCGCAACCGGGACAGGGTACCAAGAGACCCAGTACTTC
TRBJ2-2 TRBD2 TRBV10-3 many CASSGVANTGELFF TGTGCCAGCAGCGGGGTGGCGAACACCGGGGAGCTGTTTTTT